These 11 T cell receptor beta chains came from one sample sequenced in a study of early T cells in non-severe SARS-CoV-2 infection. One entry per CDR3 protein, called by TCRdb with MiXCR from the 5' RACE reads. The profile shows about 42,000 distinct CDR3 sequences, roughly 6% of them singletons. The starting material was whole blood, obtained at baseline. Receptors originate from an adult who was a healthcare worker with PCR-confirmed SARS-CoV-2 infection or an uninfected control (not recorded which).

This clonotype was recorded many times. The rearrangement links TRBV30 to TRBJ1-2, with D hard to call. V was trimmed by 3 bases and J by 2 bases, leaving 10 bases between them. The CDR3 is 13 residues long. CDR1 is GTSNPN, CDR2 SVGIG, per germline (reference sequence). The CDR3 spells CAWRAGPNYGYTF. CDR3 sequence (DNA): TGTGCCTGGAGGGCAGGCCCCAACTATGGCTACACCTTC.

This clonotype came up many times. The chain uses TRBV7-2 and TRBJ1-6; D gene ambiguous. The V and J ends lost 1 base and 8 bases respectively, with 12 bases between them. Germline CDR1 is SGHTA and CDR2 is FQGNSA. This CDR3 region has 15 residues. CDR3 amino acids: CASSLDMGIDSPLHF. In DNA form, the CDR3 reads TGTGCCAGCAGCTTAGATATGGGCATCGATTCACCCCTCCACTTT.

The V and J genes are TRBV11-2 and TRBJ2-2; 10 bases fit TRBD2. CDR3 length: 17 residues. CDR1 SGHAT and CDR2 FQNNGV come from the germline V gene. The trim removed 5 bases at V and 0 bases at J, leaving 6 bases unmatched. CDR3 in DNA: TGTGCCAGCAGCGTCACTAGCGGGGACGCGAACACCGGGGAGCTGTTTTTT. Translating gives CASSVTSGDANTGELFF.

This clonotype was recorded at least ten times. This chain links TRBV29-1 with TRBJ1-1; the match to TRBD1 covers 10 bases. The junction had 10 bases not matched to a gene; V was cut back by 5 bases and J by 4 bases. From germline, CDR1 is SQVTM and CDR2 ANQGSEA. The CDR3 is 15 residues long. The CDR3 spells CSVPGQGSLGTEAFF. DNA of the CDR3: TGCAGCGTTCCGGGACAGGGGAGTCTAGGCACTGAAGCTTTCTTT.

The J gene is TRBJ2-3, the V gene TRBV11-2; TRBD2 aligns across 14 bases. CDR3 length equals 17 residues. Germline V gives CDR1 SGHAT, CDR2 FQNNGV. The junction had 6 bases not matched to a gene; V was cut back by 3 bases and J by 4 bases. CDR3 sequence (DNA): TGTGCCAGCAGCTTCTCGGGACTAGCGGGGGCAGCAGATACGCAGTATTTT. Translated: CASSFSGLAGAADTQYF.

J is TRBJ1-1 and V is TRBV20-1; 8 bases agree with TRBD1. The ends lost 4 bases at V and 1 base at J; junction bases unmatched: 5. The CDR3 is made up of 14 amino acids. Germline assignment: CDR1 DFQATT and CDR2 SNEGSKA (reference sequence). This chain's CDR3 is CSATRQGPNTEAFF. The CDR3 nucleotides are TGCAGTGCTACCAGACAGGGGCCGAACACTGAAGCTTTCTTT.

The chain uses TRBV10-1 and TRBJ2-7, with D perhaps TRBD1 (6 bases). V was cut by 4 bases and J by 5 bases, with 27 bases left in between. The CDR3 spans 18 residues. The germline CDR1 and CDR2 sequences are WNHNN and SYGVQD (reference sequence). The CDR3 sequence: CASSATLGGPGSPHEQYF. The CDR3 DNA reads as TGCGCCAGCAGTGCCACTCTTGGGGGCCCCGGGTCCCCCCACGAGCAGTACTTC.

In its sample, this clonotype was seen many times. The chain combines TRBV28 with TRBJ1-4; no clear D gene. Trimming removed 10 bases at V and 0 bases at J, with 12 bases between. The length of the CDR3 is 14 residues. Germline CDR1 reads MDHEN; CDR2 reads SYDVKM. The CDR3 loop reads CATEVHTTNEKLFF. The CDR3 region has the DNA TGTGCCACCGAGGTCCATACAACTAATGAAAAACTGTTTTTT. The entire variable domain, with the rest obtained from reference TRBV28 and TRBJ1-4, is as follows: DVKVTQSSRYLVKRTGEKVFLECVQDMDHENMFWYRQDPGLGLRLIYFSYDVKMKEKGDIPEGYSVSREKKERFSLILESASTNQTSMYLCATEVHTTNEKLFFGSGTQLSVL.

The table lists this clonotype with a few counts. The chain employs TRBV20-1 and TRBJ2-1; 9 nucleotides line up with TRBD2. CDR1 and CDR2 from the germline V gene are DFQATT and SNEGSKA (reference sequence). V gave up 3 bases and J gave up 0 bases; unmatched junction bases: 6. The CDR3 has 16 amino acids. In nucleotides, the CDR3 is TGCAGTGCTAGCATAGCGGGGGAAATCTCCTACAATGAGCAGTTCTTC. It specifies CSASIAGEISYNEQFF.

Ten or more counts support this clonotype. V is TRBV10-2 and J is TRBJ2-2; 11 bases are shared with TRBD1. V dropped 6 bases and J dropped 6; count of bases not matched to a gene: 12. The CDR3 spans 17 residues. The germline CDR1 and CDR2 sequences are WSHSY and SAAADI. For the CDR3, the DNA is TGCGCCAGCAGCCTCGGACAGGGGGCGCGATCGGCCGGGGAGCTGTTTTTT. It yields the protein CASSLGQGARSAGELFF.

The chain joins TRBV7-9 to TRBJ2-3; unclear D gene. CDR1 is SEHNR and CDR2 is FQNEAQ in the germline V gene (reference sequence). This CDR3 has 13 amino acids. V lost 5 bases and J lost 1, with 7 bases in between. Here the CDR3 reads CASSVGRTDTQYF. For the CDR3, the DNA is TGTGCCAGCAGCGTAGGGCGCACAGATACGCAGTATTTT.